This is a list of T cell receptor beta chains from one sample in a study of identical twins. TCRdb re-derived calls from the 5' RACE reads in MiXCR, one entry per CDR3 protein. Counted here are a few hundred thousand distinct CDR3 sequences, 9.6% occurring once; the ten biggest clones make up 2.5% to 3.5%. These data were likewise used in another study, on yellow fever vaccine responses in identical twins.

The sample taken for sequencing was PBMCs. These receptors were collected from a woman aged 18-30 years in good health. The CDR3 runs from the conserved cysteine through the conserved F or W. The D gene is left open where the match is weak. The listing skips clone size in some rows; elsewhere it reads once, few, many or a size class.

TRBV4-3	NA	TRBD1	TRBJ2-1	15	CASSQEPGQGYEQFF	TGCGCCAGCAGCCAAGAACCGGGACAGGGTTATGAGCAGTTCTTC
TRBV6-5	NA	NA	TRBJ1-1	14	CASSYGGSYTEAFF	TGTGCCAGCAGTTATGGGGGGTCTTACACTGAAGCTTTCTTT
TRBV28	few	NA	TRBJ2-1	13	CASGGSSYNEQFF	TGTGCCAGCGGGGGAAGCTCCTACAATGAGCAGTTCTTC
TRBV27	NA	NA	TRBJ1-2	13	CASSLYRTDGYTF	TGTGCCAGCAGTTTATATAGGACGGATGGCTACACCTTC
TRBV7-9	NA	TRBD2	TRBJ2-1	15	CASSSLAGGMNEQFF	TGTGCCAGCAGCTCACTAGCGGGAGGGATGAATGAGCAGTTCTTC
TRBV5-6	NA	NA	TRBJ2-3	13	CASSNNPTNTQYF	TGTGCCAGCAGCAATAATCCCACGAATACGCAGTATTTT
TRBV24-1	few	NA	TRBJ2-3	14	CATSDEDHTDTQYF	TGTGCCACCAGTGATGAGGATCACACAGATACGCAGTATTTT
TRBV7-2	NA	TRBD1	TRBJ2-2	16	CASSPGDRINTGELFF	TGTGCCAGCAGCCCCGGGGACAGGATAAACACCGGGGAGCTGTTTTTT
TRBV29-1	many	NA	TRBJ2-2	15	CSVEDRTRNTGELFF	TGCAGCGTAGAAGATCGGACACGGAACACCGGGGAGCTGTTTTTT
TRBV5-1	few	TRBD1	TRBJ2-5	15	CASSRDDRGKETQYF	TGCGCCAGCAGCAGGGATGACAGGGGCAAAGAGACCCAGTACTTC
TRBV6-1	many	TRBD2	TRBJ2-1	14	CASNTLSGDNEQFF	TGTGCCAGCAATACACTTAGCGGGGACAATGAGCAGTTCTTC
TRBV7-8	few	TRBD2	TRBJ2-7	15	CASSPPSGSAYEQYF	TGTGCCAGCAGCCCCCCCAGCGGGAGCGCCTACGAGCAGTACTTC
TRBV12-3/TRBV12-4	many	NA	TRBJ2-2	11	CASTGTRELFF	TGTGCCAGCACCGGGACCCGGGAGCTGTTTTTT
TRBV12-3/TRBV12-4	NA	TRBD1	TRBJ2-7	13	CASRGTGGHEQYF	TGTGCCAGCAGGGGGACAGGAGGGCACGAGCAGTACTTC
TRBV6-5	many	NA	TRBJ2-3	14	CASSYGGNTDTQYF	TGTGCCAGCAGTTACGGGGGGAACACAGATACGCAGTATTTT
TRBV5-1	many	TRBD2	TRBJ2-7	16	CASSLTSGGANYEQYF	TGCGCCAGCAGCTTGACTAGCGGGGGGGCGAACTACGAGCAGTACTTC
TRBV10-3	NA	NA	TRBJ1-1	14	CAISEAHSNTEAFF	TGTGCCATCAGTGAGGCTCATTCAAACACTGAAGCTTTCTTT
TRBV7-2	few	NA	TRBJ2-3	18	CASSLAHRRGFYTDTQYF	TGTGCCAGCAGCTTAGCGCATAGGCGGGGCTTCTACACAGATACGCAGTATTTT
TRBV7-6	few	TRBD2	TRBJ2-7	15	CASSPTSAGIYEQYF	TGTGCCAGCAGCCCCACGTCAGCGGGAATTTACGAGCAGTACTTC
TRBV29-1	many	TRBD1	TRBJ2-7	13	CSVVTGVSYEQYF	TGCAGCGTTGTGACAGGGGTGTCCTACGAGCAGTACTTC
TRBV28	many	NA	TRBJ2-1	12	CASITWGDEQFF	TGTGCCAGCATCACTTGGGGGGATGAGCAGTTCTTC
TRBV15	NA	TRBD1	TRBJ2-7	15	CATSSRTGGAYEQYF	TGTGCCACCAGCAGCCGGACAGGTGGGGCCTACGAGCAGTACTTC
TRBV11-2	NA	NA	TRBJ2-1	16	CASSFRMGDTYNEQFF	TGTGCCAGCAGCTTTCGTATGGGAGACACCTACAATGAGCAGTTCTTC
TRBV28	NA	NA	TRBJ2-5	14	CASSLGPTGETQYF	TGTGCCAGCAGTCTCGGACCCACAGGGGAGACCCAGTACTTC
TRBV7-6	many	TRBD2	TRBJ2-1	15	CASRRAGASYNEQFF	TGTGCCAGCAGAAGAGCGGGAGCCTCCTACAATGAGCAGTTCTTC
TRBV11-2	few	TRBD2	TRBJ2-1	19	CASSLRLAGNQRRYNEQFF	TGTGCCAGCAGCCTTAGACTAGCGGGAAACCAACGACGCTACAATGAGCAGTTCTTC
TRBV30	many	NA	TRBJ2-3	12	CAWSVGGDTQYF	TGTGCCTGGAGTGTAGGGGGAGATACGCAGTATTTT
TRBV29-1	NA	TRBD2	TRBJ2-1	13	CSVEDGLAGEQFF	TGCAGCGTTGAAGATGGACTAGCGGGAGAGCAGTTCTTC
TRBV29-1	many	TRBD2	TRBJ2-7	14	CSVLLADRPYEQYF	TGCAGCGTCCTACTAGCGGACAGACCCTACGAGCAGTACTTC
TRBV11-2	few	NA	TRBJ2-5	13	CASRPAAQETQYF	TGTGCCAGCAGACCCGCGGCCCAAGAGACCCAGTACTTC
TRBV7-2	once	NA	TRBJ2-1	12	CASSAYFGEQFF	TGTGCCAGCAGCGCCTACTTTGGGGAGCAGTTCTTC
TRBV7-2	NA	NA	TRBJ2-7	13	CASSSGRAGEQYF	TGTGCCAGCAGCAGCGGCCGGGCCGGCGAGCAGTACTTC
TRBV30	NA	NA	TRBJ2-5	14	CAWSNGGPPETQYF	TGTGCCTGGAGTAATGGGGGGCCTCCAGAGACCCAGTACTTC
TRBV3-1	NA	NA	TRBJ2-3	15	CATTPGGSETDTQYF	TGTGCCACCACCCCTGGGGGGTCCGAAACAGATACGCAGTATTTT
TRBV29-1	few	TRBD2	TRBJ2-7	13	CSVELAGSYEQYF	TGCAGCGTTGAACTAGCGGGATCCTACGAGCAGTACTTC
TRBV12-3/TRBV12-4	NA	NA	TRBJ1-2	15	CASSEWTTPLYGYTF	TGTGCCAGCAGTGAATGGACAACTCCCCTCTATGGCTACACCTTC
TRBV7-3	NA	TRBD2	TRBJ2-1	15	CASSLYSGGRDEQFF	TGTGCCAGCAGCTTATATAGCGGGGGGAGGGATGAGCAGTTCTTC
TRBV19	few	TRBD2	TRBJ2-7	15	CASSIGGDPIHEQYF	TGTGCCAGTAGTATTGGGGGGGACCCAATCCACGAGCAGTACTTC
TRBV7-3	few	NA	TRBJ2-2	14	CASSPTITFGELFF	TGTGCCAGCAGCCCAACGATCACCTTCGGGGAGCTGTTTTTT
TRBV12-3/TRBV12-4	many	TRBD2	TRBJ2-3	21	CASSLRLAGGPYYLGADTQYF	TGTGCCAGCAGTTTACGCCTAGCGGGAGGGCCCTATTACCTGGGGGCAGATACGCAGTATTTT
TRBV11-2	NA	NA	TRBJ2-7	14	CASSFLRGAYEQYF	TGTGCCAGCAGCTTTTTGCGGGGAGCTTACGAGCAGTACTTC
TRBV5-1	few	TRBD2	TRBJ2-5	14	CASSVPGGGETQYF	TGCGCCAGCAGCGTTCCGGGAGGCGGGGAGACCCAGTACTTC
TRBV6-5	once	NA	TRBJ2-7	17	CASSYSKVSASYYEQYF	TGTGCCAGCAGTTACTCTAAGGTATCGGCTTCTTACTACGAGCAGTACTTC
TRBV7-6	NA	TRBD1	TRBJ2-3	17	CASSLGTGTGSTDTQYF	TGTGCCAGCAGCTTAGGGACCGGGACAGGGAGCACAGATACGCAGTATTTT
TRBV30	NA	NA	TRBJ2-4	15	CAWSTRRAKVDIQYF	TGTGCCTGGAGTACCAGACGGGCTAAAGTAGACATTCAGTACTTC
TRBV3-1	few	NA	TRBJ2-7	14	CASSQFQGSYEQYF	TGTGCCAGCAGCCAATTCCAGGGGTCCTACGAGCAGTACTTC
TRBV7-9	NA	NA	TRBJ2-7	13	CASSQEVPARQYF	TGTGCCAGCAGCCAAGAGGTTCCGGCACGGCAGTACTTC
TRBV7-9	few	NA	TRBJ1-1	16	CASSSPTSLQNTEAFF	TGTGCCAGCAGCTCCCCGACCTCGTTACAGAACACTGAAGCTTTCTTT
TRBV7-6	few	NA	TRBJ2-5	14	CASRPSPGEETQYF	TGTGCCAGCAGACCAAGCCCGGGCGAGGAGACCCAGTACTTC
TRBV6-5	few	NA	TRBJ1-4	15	CASSYAVGAVEKLFF	TGTGCCAGCAGTTACGCCGTTGGGGCAGTCGAAAAACTGTTTTTT
TRBV7-2	NA	NA	TRBJ1-5	14	CASSLQEGNQPQHF	TGTGCCAGCAGCTTACAGGAAGGCAATCAGCCCCAGCATTTT
TRBV12-3/TRBV12-4	NA	NA	TRBJ2-1	13	CASTTRRDNEQFF	TGTGCCAGCACCACCCGCCGTGACAATGAGCAGTTCTTC
TRBV7-2	NA	NA	TRBJ2-1	14	CASSLIRWDNEQFF	TGTGCCAGCAGCTTAATCCGATGGGACAATGAGCAGTTCTTC
TRBV28	few	NA	TRBJ2-1	12	CASSRDSYKTHF	TGTGCCAGCAGCCGCGACAGTTATAAGACCCACTTC
TRBV14	many	TRBD1	TRBJ2-7	18	CASSQIGFVTGDYYEQYF	TGTGCCAGCAGCCAAATTGGTTTCGTCACAGGGGATTACTACGAGCAGTACTTC
TRBV7-6	few	NA	TRBJ1-2	13	CASSPPSGYGYTF	TGTGCCAGCAGCCCACCTAGCGGGTATGGCTACACCTTC
TRBV6-1	few	TRBD2	TRBJ2-3	15	CASRQRGGASDTQYF	TGTGCCAGCAGACAACGCGGGGGGGCTTCAGATACGCAGTATTTT
TRBV24-1	NA	TRBD1	TRBJ2-1	15	CATSDPTGEVNEQFF	TGTGCCACCAGTGATCCTACAGGGGAAGTCAATGAGCAGTTCTTC
TRBV29-1	NA	TRBD1	TRBJ2-7	14	CSVARKLTGDEQYF	TGCAGCGTTGCCCGGAAACTAACAGGGGACGAGCAGTACTTC